This TCR beta chain was captured by sequencing in a study of blood T cell repertoires in COVID-19. Whole-study context: Samples of COVID-19 (acute and convalescent) were obtained from the United States, Italy and Spain.

In the study's own analysis: Estimation of nucleated cell counts relied on the amplification of reference gene primers. Here immunoSEQ multiplex PCR was the method, and the copy in TCRdb shows in-frame clones only, minus some. The V and J calls and clone size are taken from that table; D and trimming were inferred from the DNA. The repertoire has about 480,000 clones, nearly 90% of them found once; the top ten carry about 2.1%. Self-reported history from a screening survey and questionnaire set each donor's cohort. V gave up 2 bases and J gave up 6 bases; unmatched junction bases: 4. CDR1 and CDR2 (germline): LGHNA, YSLEER. CDR3 length: 15 residues.

Sample: PBMCs or T cells enriched from blood (not recorded which). The genes are TRBV4-3 and TRBJ2-1, with 10 bases aligning to TRBD2. This sequence was found in a woman aged 18-35 years with acute COVID-19. CDR3 in amino acids: CASSQRGLAANEQFF. The CDR3 region has the DNA TGCGCCAGCAGCCAACGCGGACTAGCGGCCAATGAGCAGTTCTTC.